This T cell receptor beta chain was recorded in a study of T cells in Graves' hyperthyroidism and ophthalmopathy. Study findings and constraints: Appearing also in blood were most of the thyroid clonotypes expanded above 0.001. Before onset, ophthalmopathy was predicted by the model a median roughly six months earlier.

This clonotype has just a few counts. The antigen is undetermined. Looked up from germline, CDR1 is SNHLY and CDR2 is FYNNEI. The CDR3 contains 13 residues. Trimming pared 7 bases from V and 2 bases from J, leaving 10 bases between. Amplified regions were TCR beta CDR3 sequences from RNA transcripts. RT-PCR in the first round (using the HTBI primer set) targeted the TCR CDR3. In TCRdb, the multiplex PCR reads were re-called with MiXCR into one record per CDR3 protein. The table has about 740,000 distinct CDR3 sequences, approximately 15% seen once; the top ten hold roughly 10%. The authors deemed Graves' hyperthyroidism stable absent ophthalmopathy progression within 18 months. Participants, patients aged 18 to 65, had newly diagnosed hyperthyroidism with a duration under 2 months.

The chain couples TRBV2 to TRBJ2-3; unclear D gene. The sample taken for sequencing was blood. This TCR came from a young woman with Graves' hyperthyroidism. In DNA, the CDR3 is TGTGCCAGCAACGGTGGACCCACAGATACGCAGTATTTT. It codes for CASNGGPTDTQYF.